Listed below are T cell receptor beta chains from one sample, sequenced in a study of T cell changes during pregnancy in multiple sclerosis. Only in-frame clones appear in the TCRdb table, and some are missing; sequencing was by immunoSEQ multiplex PCR. The sample lists roughly 40,000 clones; more than 80% were seen once. The sample in question was peripheral blood, obtained before pregnancy. The receptors shown here come from a female donor with multiple sclerosis, enrolled in a pregnancy study. Both conserved end residues are trimmed from each CDR3.

>TRBV11-3
ASSPGRRLASTDTQY
>TRBV11-2
ASSLDRVNTEAF
>TRBV6-6
ASLTRDNEQF
>TRBV7-2
ASSLGSQGTNQPQH
>TRBV28
ASSALYEQY
>TRBV13
ASSLGVGRTDTQY
>TRBV28
ASSSTGGSIRTEAF
>TRBV10-3
AISAEENTEAF
>TRBV5-1
ASSLGTGENTEAF
>TRBV5-1
ASSGGTSGYYEQY
>TRBV5-1
ASSRDPGGDTEAF
>TRBV11-2
ASSLEGGLNTGELF
>TRBV7-9
ASRTSGSGTDTQY
>TRBV18
ASSPLSGSTDTQY
>TRBV28
ASSLLRTGSNQPQH
>TRBV2
ASKGSGRDTGELF
>TRBV11-2
ASSLGAKHFGEKGAF